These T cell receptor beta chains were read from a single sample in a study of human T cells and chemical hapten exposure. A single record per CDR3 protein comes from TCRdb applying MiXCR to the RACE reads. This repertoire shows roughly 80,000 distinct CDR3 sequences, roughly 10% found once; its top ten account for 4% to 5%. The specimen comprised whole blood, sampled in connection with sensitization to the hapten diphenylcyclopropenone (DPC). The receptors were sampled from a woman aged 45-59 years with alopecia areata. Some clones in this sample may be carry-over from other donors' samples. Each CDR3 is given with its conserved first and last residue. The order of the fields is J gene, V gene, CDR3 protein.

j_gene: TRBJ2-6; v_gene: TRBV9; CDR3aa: CASSANRGTGANVLTF
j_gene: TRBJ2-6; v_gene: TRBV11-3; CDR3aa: CASSPGIGSGANVLTF
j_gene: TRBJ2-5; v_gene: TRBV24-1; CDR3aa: CATKGTGYETQYF
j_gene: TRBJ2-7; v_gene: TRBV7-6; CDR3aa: CASSLVAGIPSYEQYF
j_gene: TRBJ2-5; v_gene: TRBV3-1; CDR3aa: CASSPKVTGTQYF
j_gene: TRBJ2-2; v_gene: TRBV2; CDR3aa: CASSEPNTGELFF
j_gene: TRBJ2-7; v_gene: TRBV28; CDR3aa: CASIGNAYEQYF
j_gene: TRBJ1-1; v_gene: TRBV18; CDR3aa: CASSRGTGLTTEAFF
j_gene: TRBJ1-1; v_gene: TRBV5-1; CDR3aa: CASSLTGTMNTEAFF
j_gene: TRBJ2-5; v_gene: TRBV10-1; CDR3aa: CASSEGGPQETQYF
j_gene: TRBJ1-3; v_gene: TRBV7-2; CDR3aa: CASSYGTGAGNTIYF
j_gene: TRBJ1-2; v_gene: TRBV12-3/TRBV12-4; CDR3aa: CASRPRDRAHNYGYTF
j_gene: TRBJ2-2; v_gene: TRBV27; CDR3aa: CASSRQDNTGELFF
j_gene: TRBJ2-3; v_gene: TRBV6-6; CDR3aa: CASASTGAGDTQYF
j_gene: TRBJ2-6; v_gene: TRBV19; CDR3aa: CASSPRGSRLDVLTF
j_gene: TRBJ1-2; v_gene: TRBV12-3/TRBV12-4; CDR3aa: CASSLGGSPYGYTF
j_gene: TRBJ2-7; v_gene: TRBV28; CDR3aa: CASSFSTSGSGEQYF
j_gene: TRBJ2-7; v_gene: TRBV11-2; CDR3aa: CASSPSTGGSYEQYF
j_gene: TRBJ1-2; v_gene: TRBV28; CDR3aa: CASLSTGANYGYTF
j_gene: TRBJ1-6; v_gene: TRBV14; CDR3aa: CASSQDTGSPLHF
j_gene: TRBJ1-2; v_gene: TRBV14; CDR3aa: CASSQDYPTGYTF
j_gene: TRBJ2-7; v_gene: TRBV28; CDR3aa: CASPSGDEQYF
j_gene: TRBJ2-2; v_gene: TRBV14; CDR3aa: CASSPRPNTGELFF
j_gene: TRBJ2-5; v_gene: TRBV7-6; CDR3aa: CASSRRDRGNEETQYF
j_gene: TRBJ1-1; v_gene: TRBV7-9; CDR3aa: CASSRDTRNTEAFF
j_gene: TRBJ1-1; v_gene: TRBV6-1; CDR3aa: CASSGQIVSTEAFF
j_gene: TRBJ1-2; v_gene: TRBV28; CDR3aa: CASSLEFGGDGYTF
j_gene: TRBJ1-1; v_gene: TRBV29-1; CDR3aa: CSVGALSGWNTEAFF
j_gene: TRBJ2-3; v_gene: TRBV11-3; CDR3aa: CASSFGGGSDTQYF
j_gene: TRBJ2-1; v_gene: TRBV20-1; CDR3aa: CSVRKLAGPYNEQFF
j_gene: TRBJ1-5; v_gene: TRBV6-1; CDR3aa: CAIKQLGLSNQPQHF
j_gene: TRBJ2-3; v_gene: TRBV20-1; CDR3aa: CSAWSGGPFTDTQYF
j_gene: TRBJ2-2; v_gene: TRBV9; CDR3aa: CASSVTSGRAGELFF
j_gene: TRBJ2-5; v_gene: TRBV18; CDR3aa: CASSPGGYQETQYF
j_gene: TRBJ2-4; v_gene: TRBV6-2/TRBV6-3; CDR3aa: CASSLPVQGAKNIQYF
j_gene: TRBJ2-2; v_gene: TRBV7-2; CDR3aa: CASSPPPGFKGTGELFF
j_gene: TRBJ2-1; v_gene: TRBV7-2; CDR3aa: CASSLGLVTGVSHEQFF
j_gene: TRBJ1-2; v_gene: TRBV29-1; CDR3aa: CSGTGPTNYGYTF
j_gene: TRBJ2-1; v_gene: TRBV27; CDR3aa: CASSLSQLINVEQFF
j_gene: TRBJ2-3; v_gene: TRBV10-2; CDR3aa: CASSESLAGDTDTQYF
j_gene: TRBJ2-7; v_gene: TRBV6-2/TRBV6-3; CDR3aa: CASSYQGSYEQYF
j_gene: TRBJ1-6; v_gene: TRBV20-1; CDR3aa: CSASKGLGNSPLHF
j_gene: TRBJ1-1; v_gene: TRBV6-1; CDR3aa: CASIPGPRGTEAFF
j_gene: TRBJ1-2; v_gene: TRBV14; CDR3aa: CASSQGIGLLDGYTF
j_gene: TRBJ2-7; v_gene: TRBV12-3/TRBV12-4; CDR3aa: CASGAASSFYEQYF